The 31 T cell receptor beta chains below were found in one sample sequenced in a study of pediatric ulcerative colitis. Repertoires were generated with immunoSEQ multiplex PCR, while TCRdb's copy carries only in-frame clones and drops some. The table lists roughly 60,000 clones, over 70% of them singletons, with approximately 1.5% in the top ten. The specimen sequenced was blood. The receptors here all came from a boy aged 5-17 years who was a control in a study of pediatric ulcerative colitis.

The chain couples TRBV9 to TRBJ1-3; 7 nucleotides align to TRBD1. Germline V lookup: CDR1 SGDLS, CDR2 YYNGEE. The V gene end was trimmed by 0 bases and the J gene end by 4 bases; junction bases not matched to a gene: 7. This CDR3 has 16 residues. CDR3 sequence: CASSVATAGGGNTIYF. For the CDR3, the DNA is TGTGCCAGCAGCGTAGCTACGGCAGGGGGAGGAAACACCATATATTTT.

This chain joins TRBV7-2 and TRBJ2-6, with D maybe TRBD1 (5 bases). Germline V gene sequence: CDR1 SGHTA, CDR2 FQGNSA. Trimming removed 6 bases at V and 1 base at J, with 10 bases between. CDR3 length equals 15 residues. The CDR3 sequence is CASRPQVSGANVLTF. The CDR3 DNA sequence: TGTGCCAGCAGACCACAGGTTTCTGGGGCCAACGTCCTGACTTTC.

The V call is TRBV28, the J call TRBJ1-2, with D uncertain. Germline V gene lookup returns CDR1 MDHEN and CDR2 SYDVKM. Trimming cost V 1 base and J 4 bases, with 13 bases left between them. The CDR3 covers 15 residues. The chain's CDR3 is CASSLSEWRVYGYTF. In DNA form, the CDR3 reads TGTGCCAGCAGTTTATCTGAGTGGAGGGTCTATGGCTACACCTTC.

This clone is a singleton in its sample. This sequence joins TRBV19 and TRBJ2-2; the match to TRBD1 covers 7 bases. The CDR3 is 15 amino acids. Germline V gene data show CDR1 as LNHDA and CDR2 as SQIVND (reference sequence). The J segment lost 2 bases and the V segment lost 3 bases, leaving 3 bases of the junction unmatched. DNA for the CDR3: TGTGCCAGTAGTATCGGGACAGCCAACACCGGGGAGCTGTTTTTT. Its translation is CASSIGTANTGELFF.

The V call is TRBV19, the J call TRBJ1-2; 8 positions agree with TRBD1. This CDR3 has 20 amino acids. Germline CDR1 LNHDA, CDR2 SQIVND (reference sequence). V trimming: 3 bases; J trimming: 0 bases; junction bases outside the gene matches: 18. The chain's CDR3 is CASSIQWDRSLATANYGYTF. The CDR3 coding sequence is TGTGCCAGTAGTATTCAATGGGACAGGAGCTTAGCCACAGCTAACTATGGCTACACCTTC. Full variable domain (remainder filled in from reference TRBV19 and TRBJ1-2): DGGITQSPKYLFRKEGQNVTLSCEQNLNHDAMYWYRQDPGQGLRLIYYSQIVNDFQKGDIAEGYSVSREKKESFPLTVTSAQKNPTAFYLCASSIQWDRSLATANYGYTFGSGTRLTVV.

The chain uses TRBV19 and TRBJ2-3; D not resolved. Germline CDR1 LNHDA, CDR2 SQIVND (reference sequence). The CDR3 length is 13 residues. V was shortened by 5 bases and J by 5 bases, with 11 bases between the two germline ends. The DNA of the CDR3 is TGTGCCAGTAGTTCGGAGTGGAGAGATACGCAGTATTTT. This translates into CASSSEWRDTQYF.

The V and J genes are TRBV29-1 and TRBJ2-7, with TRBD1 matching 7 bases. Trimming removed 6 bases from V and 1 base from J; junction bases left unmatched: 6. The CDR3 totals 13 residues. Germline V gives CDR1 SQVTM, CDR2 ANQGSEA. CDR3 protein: CSVRGGASYEQYF. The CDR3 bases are TGCAGCGTCCGAGGGGGCGCGTCCTACGAGCAGTACTTC.

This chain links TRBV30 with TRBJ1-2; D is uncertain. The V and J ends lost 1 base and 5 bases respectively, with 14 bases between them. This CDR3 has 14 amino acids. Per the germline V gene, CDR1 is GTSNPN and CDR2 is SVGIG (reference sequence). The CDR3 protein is CAWSAPEGPYGYTF. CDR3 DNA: TGTGCCTGGAGTGCACCAGAAGGCCCTTATGGCTACACCTTC.

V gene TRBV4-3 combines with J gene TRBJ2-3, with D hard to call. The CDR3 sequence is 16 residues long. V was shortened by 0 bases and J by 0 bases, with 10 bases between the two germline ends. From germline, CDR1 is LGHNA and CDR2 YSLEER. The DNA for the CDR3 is TGCGCCAGCAGCCAAGAACGCGCCCTTAGCACAGATACGCAGTATTTT. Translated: CASSQERALSTDTQYF.

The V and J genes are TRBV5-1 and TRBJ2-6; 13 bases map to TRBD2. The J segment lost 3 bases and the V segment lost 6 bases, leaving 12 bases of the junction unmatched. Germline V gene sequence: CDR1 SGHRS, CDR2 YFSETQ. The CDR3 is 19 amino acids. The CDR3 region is CASTILAGGPIFGANVLTF. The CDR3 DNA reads TGCGCCAGCACTATACTAGCGGGGGGGCCTATCTTTGGGGCCAACGTCCTGACTTTC.

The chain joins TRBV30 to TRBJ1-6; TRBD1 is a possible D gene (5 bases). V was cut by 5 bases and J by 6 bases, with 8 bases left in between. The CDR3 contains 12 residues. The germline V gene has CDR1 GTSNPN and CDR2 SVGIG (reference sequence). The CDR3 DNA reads TGTGCCTGGGCGACAGTTAATTCACCCCTCCACTTT. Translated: CAWATVNSPLHF.

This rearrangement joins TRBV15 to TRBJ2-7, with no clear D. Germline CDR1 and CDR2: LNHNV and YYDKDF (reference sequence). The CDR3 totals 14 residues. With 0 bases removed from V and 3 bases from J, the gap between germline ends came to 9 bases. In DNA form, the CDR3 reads TGTGCCACCAGCAGAGATTTGGAACTCTACGAGCAGTACTTC. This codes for CATSRDLELYEQYF.

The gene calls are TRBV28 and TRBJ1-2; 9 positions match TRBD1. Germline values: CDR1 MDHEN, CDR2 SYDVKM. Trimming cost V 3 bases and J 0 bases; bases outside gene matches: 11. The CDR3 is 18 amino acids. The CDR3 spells CASSFYNRGRGANYGYTF. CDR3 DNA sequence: TGTGCCAGCAGTTTTTATAACAGGGGGCGGGGAGCTAACTATGGCTACACCTTC.

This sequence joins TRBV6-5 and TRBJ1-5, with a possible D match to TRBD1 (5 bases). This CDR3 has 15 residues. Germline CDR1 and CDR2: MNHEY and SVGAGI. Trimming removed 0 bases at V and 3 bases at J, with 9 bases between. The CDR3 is CASSYSKGANQPQHF. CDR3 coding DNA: TGTGCCAGCAGTTACTCGAAAGGGGCCAATCAGCCCCAGCATTTT.

CDR3 sequence reads: CASSSNTGVGGYTF. The CDR3 coding sequence is TGTGCCAGCAGCTCAAATACAGGAGTAGGGGGCTACACCTTC. The gene calls are TRBV5-6 and TRBJ1-2; possibly TRBD1 for D (5 bases). Trimming took 3 bases from V and 8 from J, leaving 17 bases between them. The CDR3 length is 14 residues. The germline CDR1 and CDR2 sequences are SGHDT and YYEEEE.

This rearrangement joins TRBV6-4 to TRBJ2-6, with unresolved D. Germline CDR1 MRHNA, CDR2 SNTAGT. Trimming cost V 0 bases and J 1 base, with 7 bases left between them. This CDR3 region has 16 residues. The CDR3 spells CASSDSSASGANVLTF. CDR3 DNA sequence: TGTGCCAGCAGTGACTCGTCAGCATCTGGGGCCAACGTCCTGACTTTC.

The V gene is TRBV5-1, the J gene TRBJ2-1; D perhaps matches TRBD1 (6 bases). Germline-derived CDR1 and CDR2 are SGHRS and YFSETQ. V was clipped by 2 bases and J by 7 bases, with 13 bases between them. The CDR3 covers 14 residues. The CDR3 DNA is TGCGCCAGCAGCTTACATACAGGGTTTAATGAGCAGTTCTTC. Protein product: CASSLHTGFNEQFF.

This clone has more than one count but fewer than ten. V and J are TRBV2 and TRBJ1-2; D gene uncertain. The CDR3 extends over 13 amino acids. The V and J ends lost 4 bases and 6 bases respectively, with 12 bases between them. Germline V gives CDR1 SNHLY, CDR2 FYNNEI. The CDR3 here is CASSGGRLNGYTF. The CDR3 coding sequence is TGTGCCAGCAGTGGTGGCAGGCTGAATGGCTACACCTTC. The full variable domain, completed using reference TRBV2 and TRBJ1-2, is EPEVTQTPSHQVTQMGQEVILRCVPISNHLYFYWYRQILGQKVEFLVSFYNNEISEKSEIFDDQFSVERPDGSNFTLKIRSTKLEDSAMYFCASSGGRLNGYTFGSGTRLTVV.

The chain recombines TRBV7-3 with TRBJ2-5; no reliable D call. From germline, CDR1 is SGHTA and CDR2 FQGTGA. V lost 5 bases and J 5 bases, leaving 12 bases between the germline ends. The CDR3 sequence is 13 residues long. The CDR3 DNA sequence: TGTGCCAGCAGCCCGGCGAGATCGGAGACCCAGTACTTC. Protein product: CASSPARSETQYF.

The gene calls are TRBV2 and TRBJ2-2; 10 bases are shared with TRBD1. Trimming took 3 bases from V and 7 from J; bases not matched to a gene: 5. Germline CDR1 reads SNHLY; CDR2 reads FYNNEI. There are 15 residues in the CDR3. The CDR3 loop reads CASSDLTGGSGELFF. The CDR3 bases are TGTGCCAGCAGTGATCTGACAGGGGGCAGCGGGGAGCTGTTTTTT.

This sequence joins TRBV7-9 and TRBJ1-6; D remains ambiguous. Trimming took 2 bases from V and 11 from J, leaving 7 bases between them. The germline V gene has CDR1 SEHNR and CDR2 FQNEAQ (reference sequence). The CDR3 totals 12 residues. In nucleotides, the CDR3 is TGTGCCAGCAGCTTAAATCCCGCACCCCTCCACTTT. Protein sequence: CASSLNPAPLHF.

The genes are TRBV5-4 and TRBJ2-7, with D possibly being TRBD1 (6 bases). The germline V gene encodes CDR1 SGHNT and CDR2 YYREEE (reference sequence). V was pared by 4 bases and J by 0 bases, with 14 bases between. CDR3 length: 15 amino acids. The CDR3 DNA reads TGTGCCAGCAGCCCAGGGGATTCCCGCTCCTACGAGCAGTACTTC. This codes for CASSPGDSRSYEQYF.

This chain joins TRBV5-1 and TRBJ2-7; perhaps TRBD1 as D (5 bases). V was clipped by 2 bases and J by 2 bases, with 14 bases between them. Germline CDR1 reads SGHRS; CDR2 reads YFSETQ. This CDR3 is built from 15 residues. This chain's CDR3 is CASSFGATGPYEQYF. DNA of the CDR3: TGCGCCAGCAGCTTTGGGGCCACCGGCCCCTACGAGCAGTACTTC. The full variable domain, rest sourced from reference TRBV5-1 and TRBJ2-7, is KAGVTQTPRYLIKTRGQQVTLSCSPISGHRSVSWYQQTPGQGLQFLFEYFSETQRNKGNFPGRFSGRQFSNSRSEMNVSTLELGDSALYLCASSFGATGPYEQYFGPGTRLTVT.

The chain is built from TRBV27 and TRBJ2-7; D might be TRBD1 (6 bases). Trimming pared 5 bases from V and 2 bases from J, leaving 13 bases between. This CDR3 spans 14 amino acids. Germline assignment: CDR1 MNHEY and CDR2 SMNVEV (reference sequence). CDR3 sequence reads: CASSPWTVAYEQYF. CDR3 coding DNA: TGTGCCAGCAGTCCCTGGACAGTTGCCTACGAGCAGTACTTC.

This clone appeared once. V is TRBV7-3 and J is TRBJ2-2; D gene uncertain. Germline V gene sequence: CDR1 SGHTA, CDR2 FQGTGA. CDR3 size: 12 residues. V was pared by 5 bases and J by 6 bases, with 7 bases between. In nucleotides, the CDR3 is TGTGCCAGCAGCCCATCCGCCGGGGAGCTGTTTTTT. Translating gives CASSPSAGELFF.

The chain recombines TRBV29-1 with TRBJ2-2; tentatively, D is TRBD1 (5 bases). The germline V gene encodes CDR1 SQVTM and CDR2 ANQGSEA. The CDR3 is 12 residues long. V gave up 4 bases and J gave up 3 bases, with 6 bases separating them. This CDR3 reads CSVVGDTGELFF. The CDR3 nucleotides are TGCAGCGTTGTAGGGGACACCGGGGAGCTGTTTTTT.

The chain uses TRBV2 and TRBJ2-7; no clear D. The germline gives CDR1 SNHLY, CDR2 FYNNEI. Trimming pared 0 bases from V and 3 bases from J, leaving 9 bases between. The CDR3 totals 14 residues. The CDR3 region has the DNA TGTGCCAGCAGTGAAGCGGGAACCGACTACGAGCAGTACTTC. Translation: CASSEAGTDYEQYF.

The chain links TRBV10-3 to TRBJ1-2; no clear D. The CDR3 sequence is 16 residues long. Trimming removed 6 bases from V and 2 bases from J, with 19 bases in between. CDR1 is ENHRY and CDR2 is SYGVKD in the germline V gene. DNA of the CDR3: TGTGCCATCAGGGTGGGCAGTATCCTCGAGAACTATGGCTACACCTTC. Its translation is CAIRVGSILENYGYTF.

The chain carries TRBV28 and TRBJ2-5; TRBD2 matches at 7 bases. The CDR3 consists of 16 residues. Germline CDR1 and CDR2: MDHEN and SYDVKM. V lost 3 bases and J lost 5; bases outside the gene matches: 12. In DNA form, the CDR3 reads TGTGCCAGCAGTTTGGTGGGGAGGGGTTTGAGTGAGACCCAGTACTTC. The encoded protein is CASSLVGRGLSETQYF.

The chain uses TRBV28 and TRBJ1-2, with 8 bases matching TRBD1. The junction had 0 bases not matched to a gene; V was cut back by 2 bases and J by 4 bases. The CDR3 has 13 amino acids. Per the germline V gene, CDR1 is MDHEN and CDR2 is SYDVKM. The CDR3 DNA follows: TGTGCCAGCAGTTTAGGGACAGGCTATGGCTACACCTTC. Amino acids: CASSLGTGYGYTF.

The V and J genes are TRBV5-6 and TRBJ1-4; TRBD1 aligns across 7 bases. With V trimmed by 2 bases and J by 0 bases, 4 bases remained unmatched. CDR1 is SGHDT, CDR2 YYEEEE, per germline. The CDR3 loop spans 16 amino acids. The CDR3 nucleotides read TGTGCCAGCAGCTTCCTACAGGGGCCAACTAATGAAAAACTGTTTTTT. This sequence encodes CASSFLQGPTNEKLFF.